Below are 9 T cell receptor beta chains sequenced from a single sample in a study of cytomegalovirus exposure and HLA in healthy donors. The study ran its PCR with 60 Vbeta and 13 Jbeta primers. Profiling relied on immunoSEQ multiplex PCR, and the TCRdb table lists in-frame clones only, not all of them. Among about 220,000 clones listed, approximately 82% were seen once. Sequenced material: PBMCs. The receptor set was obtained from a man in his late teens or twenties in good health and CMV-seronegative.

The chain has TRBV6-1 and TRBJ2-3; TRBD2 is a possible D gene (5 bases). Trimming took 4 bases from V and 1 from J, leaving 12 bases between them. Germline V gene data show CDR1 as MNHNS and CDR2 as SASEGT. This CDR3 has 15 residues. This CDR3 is CASSVWTFGTDTQYF. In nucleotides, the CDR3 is TGTGCCAGCAGTGTTTGGACTTTTGGCACAGATACGCAGTATTTT.

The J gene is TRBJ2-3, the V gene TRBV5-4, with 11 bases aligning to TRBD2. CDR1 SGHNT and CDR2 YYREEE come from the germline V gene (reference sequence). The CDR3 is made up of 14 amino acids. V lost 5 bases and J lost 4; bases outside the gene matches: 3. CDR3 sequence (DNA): TGTGCCAGCAGGAGACTAGCGGGGTCAGATACGCAGTATTTT. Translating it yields CASRRLAGSDTQYF.

Here the CDR3 DNA reads TGTGCCAGCGTACAGGGGTCGGGCACCGGGGAGCTGTTTTTT. Protein: CASVQGSGTGELFF. V gene TRBV11-1 combines with J gene TRBJ2-2; 7 positions match TRBD1. J gave up 4 bases and V 8 bases, and 7 bases lay outside the gene matches. Germline CDR1 SGHAT, CDR2 FQDESV (reference sequence). This CDR3 is 14 amino acids long.

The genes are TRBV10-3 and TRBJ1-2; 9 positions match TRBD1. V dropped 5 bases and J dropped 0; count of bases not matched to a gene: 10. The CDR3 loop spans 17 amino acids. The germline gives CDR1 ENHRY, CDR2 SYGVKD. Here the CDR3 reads CAISTRDRVSSNYGYTF. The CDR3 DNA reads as TGTGCCATCAGTACCCGGGACAGGGTTTCTTCTAACTATGGCTACACCTTC.

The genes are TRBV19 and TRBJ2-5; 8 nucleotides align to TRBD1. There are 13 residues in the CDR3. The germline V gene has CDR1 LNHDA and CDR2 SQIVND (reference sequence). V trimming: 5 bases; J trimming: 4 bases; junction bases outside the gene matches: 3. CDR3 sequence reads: CASSGGTGETQYF. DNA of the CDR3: TGTGCCAGTAGTGGTGGGACAGGAGAGACCCAGTACTTC. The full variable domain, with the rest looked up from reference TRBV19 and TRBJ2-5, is DGGITQSPKYLFRKEGQNVTLSCEQNLNHDAMYWYRQDPGQGLRLIYYSQIVNDFQKGDIAEGYSVSREKKESFPLTVTSAQKNPTAFYLCASSGGTGETQYFGPGTRLLVL.

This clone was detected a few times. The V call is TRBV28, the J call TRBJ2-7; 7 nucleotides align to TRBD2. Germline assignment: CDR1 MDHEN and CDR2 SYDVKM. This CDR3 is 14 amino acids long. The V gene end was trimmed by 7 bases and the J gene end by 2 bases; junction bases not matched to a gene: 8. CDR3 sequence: CASTVGGRPYEQYF. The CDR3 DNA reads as TGTGCCAGCACCGTTGGCGGGAGACCCTACGAGCAGTACTTC.

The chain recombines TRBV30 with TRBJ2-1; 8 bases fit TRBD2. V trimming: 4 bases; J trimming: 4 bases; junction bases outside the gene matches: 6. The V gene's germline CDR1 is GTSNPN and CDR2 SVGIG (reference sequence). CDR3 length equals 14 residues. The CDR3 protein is CAWKETSEYNEQFF. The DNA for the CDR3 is TGTGCCTGGAAGGAGACTAGCGAATACAATGAGCAGTTCTTC.

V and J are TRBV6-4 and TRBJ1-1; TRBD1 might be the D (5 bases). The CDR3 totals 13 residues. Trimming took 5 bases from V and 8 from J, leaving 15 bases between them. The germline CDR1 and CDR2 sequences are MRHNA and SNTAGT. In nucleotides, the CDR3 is TGTGCCAGCAGTCCAAATATGAACAGGGAAGCTTTCTTT. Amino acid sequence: CASSPNMNREAFF.

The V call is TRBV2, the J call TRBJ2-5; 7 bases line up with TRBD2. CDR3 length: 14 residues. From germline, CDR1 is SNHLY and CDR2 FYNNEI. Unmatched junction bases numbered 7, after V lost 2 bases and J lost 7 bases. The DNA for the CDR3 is TGTGCCAGCAGTGAATCGCGGGAGAGGGGGACCCAGTACTTC. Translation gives CASSESRERGTQYF.